These 26 T cell receptor beta chains originate from one sample sequenced in a study of T cells after yellow fever vaccination. TCRdb re-called the 5' RACE reads with MiXCR, one entry per CDR3 protein. The table records 500,000 to 650,000 distinct CDR3 sequences, about a sixth of them present only once. This material consisted of PBMCs, taken less than 6 days after the first yellow fever vaccination. Receptor source: a man aged 18 to 29 who received the YFV17D yellow fever vaccine.

The rearrangement uses TRBV15 and TRBJ2-3, with D perhaps matching TRBD1 or TRBD2 (5 bases each). Looked up from germline, CDR1 is LNHNV and CDR2 is YYDKDF (reference sequence). V lost 5 bases and J lost 4, with 16 bases in between. The CDR3 spans 15 residues. Here the CDR3 DNA reads TGTGCCACCAGCGGGACCACTAGACACCCAGATACGCAGTATTTT. Its translation: CATSGTTRHPDTQYF.

The chain joins TRBV7-6 to TRBJ2-5; D is tentatively TRBD1 or TRBD2 (5 bases each). V gave up 1 base and J gave up 4 bases, with 13 bases separating them. This CDR3 comprises 15 residues. Germline-derived CDR1 and CDR2 are SGHVS and FNYEAQ. The CDR3 DNA reads TGTGCCAGCAGCTTAGGGGGCGGCCTAGCAGAGACCCAGTACTTC. This translates into CASSLGGGLAETQYF.

J is TRBJ2-4 and V is TRBV7-9; D call uncertain. V was trimmed by 2 bases and J by 4 bases, leaving 9 bases between them. The germline CDR1 and CDR2 sequences are SEHNR and FQNEAQ (reference sequence). CDR3 length equals 14 residues. This chain's CDR3 is CASSLISRKNIQYF. The CDR3 DNA sequence: TGTGCCAGCAGCTTAATCTCGAGAAAAAACATTCAGTACTTC. Complete variable domain (other parts from reference TRBV7-9 and TRBJ2-4): DTGVSQNPRHKITKRGQNVTFRCDPISEHNRLYWYRQTLGQGPEFLTYFQNEAQLEKSRLLSDRFSAERPKGSFSTLEIQRTEQGDSAMYLCASSLISRKNIQYFGAGTRLSVL.

Sample share makes this clonotype medium-sized. The chain combines TRBV7-2 with TRBJ1-1, with TRBD1 matching over 7 bases. The germline V gene encodes CDR1 SGHTA and CDR2 FQGNSA. With 4 bases clipped from V and 1 base from J, the junction kept 12 bases outside the gene matches. CDR3 size: 17 residues. The chain's CDR3 is CASSSPGGTARNTEAFF. The DNA for the CDR3 is TGTGCCAGCAGCTCCCCAGGGGGTACGGCAAGGAACACTGAAGCTTTCTTT.

The sample holds a few counts of this clonotype. V and J are TRBV21-1 and TRBJ2-2; the listed D gene, TRBD1, was not tested against the DNA. TRBV21-1 is a pseudogene locus. The CDR3 spans 18 residues. CDR3 DNA: TGTGCCAGCAGCAAGATTAGTTCGCGCGGGGGGAGCACCGGGGAGCTGTTTTTT. It specifies CASSKISSRGGSTGELFF.

The chain couples TRBV7-2 to TRBJ1-4; D unclear. In germline, CDR1 is SGHTA, CDR2 FQGNSA. The CDR3 runs to 14 residues. The V end lost 5 bases, the J end lost 7 bases, and 14 bases lay between the germline ends. The CDR3 here is CASSPRTGLEKLFF. DNA of the CDR3: TGTGCCAGCAGCCCACGGACCGGACTTGAAAAACTGTTTTTT. The variable domain in full, with the rest retrieved from reference TRBV7-2 and TRBJ1-4, is GAGVSQSPSNKVTEKGKDVELRCDPISGHTALYWYRQSLGQGLEFLIYFQGNSAPDKSGLPSDRFSAERTGGSVSTLTIQRTQQEDSAVYLCASSPRTGLEKLFFGSGTQLSVL.

The J gene is TRBJ1-5, the V gene TRBV12-3 or TRBV12-4; 7 nucleotides agree with TRBD1. The length of the CDR3 is 13 residues. V lost 6 bases to trimming and J lost 6 bases; unmatched junction nucleotides: 5. The CDR3 coding sequence is TGTGCCAGCAGCCCGGACAGGTCTCAGCCCCAGCATTTT. Translation: CASSPDRSQPQHF.

There are a few counts of this clonotype. This chain uses TRBV16 with TRBJ2-3, with D unclear. CDR1 is KGHSY, CDR2 FQNENV, per germline. The length of the CDR3 is 14 residues. V shed 7 bases and J shed 2 bases, with 13 bases lying between them. Written as DNA, the CDR3 is TGTGCCAGCATCCCTTCGACAATCACAGATACGCAGTATTTT. Translated, it gives CASIPSTITDTQYF.

The rearrangement links TRBV2 to TRBJ1-2; D is undetermined. The CDR3 is 14 amino acids. The germline V and J ends were trimmed by 4 bases and 0 bases, with 9 bases remaining between them. Germline V gives CDR1 SNHLY, CDR2 FYNNEI. CDR3 coding DNA: TGTGCCAGCAGTGTCGACATTACTAACTATGGCTACACCTTC. Protein: CASSVDITNYGYTF.

This chain connects TRBV6-2 or TRBV6-3 to TRBJ1-3; no firm D call. V was cut by 4 bases and J by 0 bases, with 10 bases left in between. The germline V gene encodes CDR1 MNHEY and CDR2 SVGEGT. The CDR3 extends over 15 amino acids. The CDR3 nucleotides read TGTGCCAGCAGTTTTACGGTGAACTCTGGAAACACCATATATTTT. Translation gives CASSFTVNSGNTIYF.

The J gene is TRBJ1-5, the V gene TRBV10-3; 7 nucleotides line up with TRBD1. CDR3 length equals 14 residues. J gave up 6 bases and V 4 bases, and 6 bases lay outside the gene matches. Germline CDR1 ENHRY, CDR2 SYGVKD. This CDR3 reads CAISAEGAFQPQHF. The CDR3 region has the DNA TGTGCCATCAGTGCCGAGGGGGCTTTTCAGCCCCAGCATTTT.

DNA for the CDR3: TGCGCCAGCAGCCCCCCATCTAGCGGGGGATACAATGAGCAGTTCTTC. It translates to CASSPPSSGGYNEQFF. This sequence joins TRBV5-1 and TRBJ2-1; TRBD2 matches 10 bases. J lost 4 bases, V lost 4 bases, and 8 bases had no gene match. CDR3 length: 16 amino acids. The germline gives CDR1 SGHRS, CDR2 YFSETQ.

This clonotype was counted at least ten times. The V gene is TRBV7-8, the J gene TRBJ1-6; D gene unclear. The germline V gene has CDR1 SGHVS and CDR2 FQNEAQ. The CDR3 spans 15 residues. The V end was cut by 1 base, the J end by 0 bases, with 4 bases between. The CDR3 loop reads CASSLDSSYNSPLHF. The CDR3 DNA reads TGTGCCAGCAGCTTAGACAGCTCCTATAATTCACCCCTCCACTTT.

A few counts support this clonotype. The junction departs from germline at one end; a sequencing error may be responsible. The chain recombines TRBV12-5 with TRBJ2-1; no clear D gene. CDR3 length equals 11 residues. Germline assignment: CDR1 LGHNT and CDR2 FRNRAP. In DNA form, the CDR3 reads TGTGCTAGTGGTTTCTACGATGAGCAGTTCTTC. This encodes CASGFYDEQFF.

The chain employs TRBV5-1 and TRBJ2-7; D may be TRBD2 (7 bases). The CDR3 extends over 16 amino acids. V shed 0 bases and J shed 0 bases, with 13 bases lying between them. The V gene's germline CDR1 is SGHRS and CDR2 YFSETQ. The chain's CDR3 is CASSLAEGGDSYEQYF. DNA of the CDR3: TGCGCCAGCAGCTTGGCCGAAGGGGGGGACTCCTACGAGCAGTACTTC. The variable domain in full, completed from reference TRBV5-1 and TRBJ2-7, reads KAGVTQTPRYLIKTRGQQVTLSCSPISGHRSVSWYQQTPGQGLQFLFEYFSETQRNKGNFPGRFSGRQFSNSRSEMNVSTLELGDSALYLCASSLAEGGDSYEQYFGPGTRLTVT.

This clonotype was counted a few times. The gene calls are TRBV7-2 and TRBJ2-5, with D hard to call. Germline values: CDR1 SGHTA, CDR2 FQGNSA. The CDR3 is 13 residues long. Trimming left V 0 bases short and J 3 bases short, with 5 bases between. The DNA for the CDR3 is TGTGCCAGCAGCTTAGCTCCCAAAGAGACCCAGTACTTC. This translates into CASSLAPKETQYF.

In this sample, this clonotype turned up a few times. V and J are TRBV7-9 and TRBJ2-2; 10 nucleotides agree with TRBD1. The CDR3 loop spans 16 amino acids. The J segment lost 7 bases and the V segment lost 5 bases, leaving 10 bases of the junction unmatched. The germline V gene encodes CDR1 SEHNR and CDR2 FQNEAQ (reference sequence). CDR3 bases: TGTGCCAGCAGCCCGGGACAGGGGATTTCTCACGGGGAGCTGTTTTTT. It is translated as CASSPGQGISHGELFF.

Only a few counts were recorded for this clonotype. The J gene is TRBJ2-5, the V gene TRBV5-1; 10 nucleotides align to TRBD2. In germline, CDR1 is SGHRS, CDR2 YFSETQ. This CDR3 spans 16 amino acids. J was trimmed by 5 bases and V by 4 bases; bases with no gene match: 11. The CDR3 DNA reads as TGCGCCAGCAGCCAGAAGACTAGCGGGTCAGTCGAGACCCAGTACTTC. Its protein is CASSQKTSGSVETQYF.

This clonotype was counted a single time. This chain connects TRBV7-3 to TRBJ2-1, with 9 bases fitting TRBD2. CDR1 SGHTA and CDR2 FQGTGA come from the germline V gene. V shed 2 bases and J 8 bases; nucleotides not matched to a gene: 7. The CDR3 loop spans 15 amino acids. This chain's CDR3 is CASSLVLAGVYEQFF. In nucleotides, the CDR3 is TGTGCCAGCAGCTTAGTTTTAGCGGGGGTTTATGAGCAGTTCTTC.

This chain connects TRBV6-2 or TRBV6-3 to TRBJ2-5; 10 bases agree with TRBD2. CDR1 MNHEY and CDR2 SVGEGT come from the germline V gene. V trimming: 4 bases; J trimming: 5 bases; junction bases outside the gene matches: 7. CDR3 size: 15 residues. DNA for the CDR3: TGTGCCAGCAGTTCCCACCTAGCGGGAGATGAGACCCAGTACTTC. Protein sequence: CASSSHLAGDETQYF.

This clonotype was seen just once. The V and J genes are TRBV24-1 and TRBJ1-4; D remains unclear. Germline-derived CDR1 and CDR2 are KGHDR and SFDVKD. The CDR3 length is 12 residues. V gave up 10 bases and J gave up 8 bases, with 13 bases separating them. CDR3 region: CATRSTREKLFF. The CDR3, as DNA: TGTGCCACTAGGTCAACTCGGGAAAAACTGTTTTTT.

The rearrangement uses TRBV7-9 and TRBJ2-1; D is perhaps TRBD1 (6 bases). The CDR3 length is 11 residues. Trimming removed 8 bases from V and 8 bases from J, with 10 bases in between. The germline V gene has CDR1 SEHNR and CDR2 FQNEAQ (reference sequence). CDR3 nucleotide sequence: TGTGCCAGCCAGGGGATCTATGAGCAGTTCTTC. It yields the protein CASQGIYEQFF.

This chain connects TRBV5-1 to TRBJ2-5, with 7 positions matching TRBD1. This CDR3 is built from 15 residues. CDR1 is SGHRS, CDR2 YFSETQ, per germline. Germline trimming cut 1 base from V and 1 base from J; bases unmatched to any gene: 4. This CDR3 is CASSLRQGAQETQYF. The CDR3, as DNA: TGCGCCAGCAGCTTGCGACAGGGTGCCCAAGAGACCCAGTACTTC.

This clonotype came up many times. The chain carries TRBV7-9 and TRBJ2-5; TRBD2 matches 8 bases. The ends lost 8 bases at V and 5 bases at J; junction bases unmatched: 7. The CDR3 has 13 amino acids. Germline CDR1 SEHNR, CDR2 FQNEAQ (reference sequence). Here the CDR3 DNA reads TGTGCCAGCCGGGGGGGGGCTCGGGAGACCCAGTACTTC. This codes for CASRGGARETQYF.

The V call is TRBV20-1, the J call TRBJ1-1; D remains ambiguous. This CDR3 is built from 13 residues. The V gene's germline CDR1 is DFQATT and CDR2 SNEGSKA (reference sequence). V gave up 6 bases and J gave up 0 bases, with 11 bases separating them. The CDR3 loop is CSASRTLNTEAFF. The CDR3 coding sequence is TGCAGTGCCAGTCGGACCCTGAACACTGAAGCTTTCTTT.

The rearrangement joins TRBV6-1 to TRBJ2-3, with a tentative D call TRBD2 (6 bases). Looked up from germline, CDR1 is MNHNS and CDR2 is SASEGT. There are 13 residues in the CDR3. Trimming stripped 6 bases from V and 6 bases from J, with 13 bases between. CDR3 protein: CASRPTAGDTQYF. In DNA form, the CDR3 reads TGTGCCAGCAGACCCACGGCGGGGGATACGCAGTATTTT.